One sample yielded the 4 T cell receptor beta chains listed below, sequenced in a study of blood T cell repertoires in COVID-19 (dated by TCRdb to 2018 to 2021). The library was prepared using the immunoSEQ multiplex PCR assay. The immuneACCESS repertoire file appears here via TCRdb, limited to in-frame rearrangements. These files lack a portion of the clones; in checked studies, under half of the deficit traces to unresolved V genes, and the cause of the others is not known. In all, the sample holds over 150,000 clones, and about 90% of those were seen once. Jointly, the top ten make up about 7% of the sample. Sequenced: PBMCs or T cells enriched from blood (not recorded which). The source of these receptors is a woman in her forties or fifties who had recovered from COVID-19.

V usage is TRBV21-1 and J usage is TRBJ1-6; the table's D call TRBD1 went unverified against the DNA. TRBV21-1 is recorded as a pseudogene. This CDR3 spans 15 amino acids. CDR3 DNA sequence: TGTGCCAGCAGCGCTTATCGGGACAGAAATTCACCCCTCCACTTT. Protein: CASSAYRDRNSPLHF.

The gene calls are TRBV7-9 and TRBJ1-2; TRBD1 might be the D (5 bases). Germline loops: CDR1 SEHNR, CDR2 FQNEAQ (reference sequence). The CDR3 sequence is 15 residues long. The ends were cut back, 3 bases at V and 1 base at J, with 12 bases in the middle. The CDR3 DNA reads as TGTGCCAGCAGCTTGGGGGGGTTAGTTAACTATGGCTACACCTTC. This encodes CASSLGGLVNYGYTF.

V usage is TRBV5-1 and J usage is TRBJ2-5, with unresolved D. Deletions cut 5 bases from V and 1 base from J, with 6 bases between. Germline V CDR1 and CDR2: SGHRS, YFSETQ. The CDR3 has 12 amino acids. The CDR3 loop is CASRASQETQYF. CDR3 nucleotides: TGCGCCAGCAGAGCGAGCCAAGAGACCCAGTACTTC.

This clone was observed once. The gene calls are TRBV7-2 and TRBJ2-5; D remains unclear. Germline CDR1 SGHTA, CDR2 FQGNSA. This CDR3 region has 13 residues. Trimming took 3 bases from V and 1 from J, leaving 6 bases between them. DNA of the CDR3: TGTGCCAGCAGCTTCTCCCCCCAAGAGACCCAGTACTTC. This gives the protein CASSFSPQETQYF.